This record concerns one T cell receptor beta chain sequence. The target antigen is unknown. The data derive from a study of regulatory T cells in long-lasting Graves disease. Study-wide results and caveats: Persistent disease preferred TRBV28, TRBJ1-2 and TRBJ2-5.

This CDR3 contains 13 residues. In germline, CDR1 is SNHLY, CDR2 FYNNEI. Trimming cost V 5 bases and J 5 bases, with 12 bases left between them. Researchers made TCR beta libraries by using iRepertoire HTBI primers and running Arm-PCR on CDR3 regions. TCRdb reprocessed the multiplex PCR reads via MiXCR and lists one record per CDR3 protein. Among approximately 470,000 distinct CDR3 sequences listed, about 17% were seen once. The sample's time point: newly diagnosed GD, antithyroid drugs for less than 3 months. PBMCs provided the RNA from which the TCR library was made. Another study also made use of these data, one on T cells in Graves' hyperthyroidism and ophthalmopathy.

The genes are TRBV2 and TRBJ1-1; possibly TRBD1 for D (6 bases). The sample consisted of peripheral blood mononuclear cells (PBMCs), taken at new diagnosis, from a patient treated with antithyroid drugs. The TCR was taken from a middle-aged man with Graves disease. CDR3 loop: CASSIEQGTEAFF. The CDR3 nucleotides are TGTGCCAGCAGTATCGAACAGGGAACTGAAGCTTTCTTT.